The 22 T cell receptor beta chains listed next were all sequenced from one sample in a study of blood T cell repertoires in COVID-19. Sequencing used immunoSEQ multiplex PCR; TCRdb keeps in-frame clones, though not all of them. The table includes over 30,000 clones, 75% to 80% detected once. Material for sequencing was peripheral blood. These receptors all stem from a human donor in a cohort sampled during active COVID-19.

This chain links TRBV20-1 with TRBJ1-6, with D maybe TRBD1 (5 bases). The V end was cut by 3 bases, the J end by 9 bases, with 21 bases between. Germline V gene data show CDR1 as DFQATT and CDR2 as SNEGSKA (reference sequence). The CDR3 sequence is 16 residues long. Written as DNA, the CDR3 is TGCAGTGCTAGTGCGATCGGGAGTATAAGGGGTTCACCCCTCCACTTT. Translating it yields CSASAIGSIRGSPLHF.

The chain joins TRBV10-3 to TRBJ2-2; 12 bases are a match to TRBD2. Per germline, CDR1 ENHRY and CDR2 SYGVKD. J was trimmed by 5 bases and V by 5 bases; bases with no gene match: 9. The CDR3 spans 17 residues. In DNA, the CDR3 is TGTGCCATCAGTTACTCGAGACTAGCGGGGGCAACCGGGGAGCTGTTTTTT. Its translation: CAISYSRLAGATGELFF.

The rearrangement links TRBV27 to TRBJ2-1, with TRBD1 matching 9 bases. Losses at the gene ends were 6 bases for V and 6 bases for J; bases not matched to a gene: 12. The CDR3 extends over 16 amino acids. Germline assignment: CDR1 MNHEY and CDR2 SMNVEV (reference sequence). The CDR3 DNA reads as TGTGCCAGCAGAGCCTCCGGGACAGGGCGGATCAATGAGCAGTTCTTC. It yields the protein CASRASGTGRINEQFF.

The V and J genes are TRBV9 and TRBJ2-1, with 15 positions matching TRBD2. The length of the CDR3 is 17 residues. Germline trimming cut 4 bases from V and 7 bases from J; bases unmatched to any gene: 9. The germline V gene has CDR1 SGDLS and CDR2 YYNGEE. CDR3 region: CASSSRTSGRAMNEQFF. The CDR3 nucleotides are TGTGCCAGCAGCTCACGGACTAGCGGGAGGGCCATGAATGAGCAGTTCTTC.

This chain joins TRBV3-1 (or the pseudogene TRBV3-2) and TRBJ2-4; perhaps TRBD1 as D (5 bases). From germline, CDR1 is LGHDT and CDR2 YNNKEL (reference sequence). Trimming shortened V by 1 base and J by 4 bases, and 5 bases separated the two germline ends. This CDR3 comprises 13 residues. The CDR3 sequence is CASSQGQKNIQYF. CDR3 nucleotides: TGTGCCAGCAGCCAAGGACAGAAAAACATTCAGTACTTC.

The sample holds one count of this clone. V usage is TRBV7-2 and J usage is TRBJ1-4; no firm D call. The length of the CDR3 is 12 residues. Germline V gene lookup returns CDR1 SGHTA and CDR2 FQGNSA. V lost 2 bases to trimming and J lost 15 bases, with 13 bases between them. In nucleotides, the CDR3 is TGTGCCAGCAGCTTAACGCGTGGAGCGTTGTTTTTT. It translates to CASSLTRGALFF.

The chain is built from TRBV4-2 and TRBJ2-1; 12 bases map to TRBD2. Germline loops: CDR1 LGHNA, CDR2 YNFKEQ. The CDR3 runs to 16 residues. The ends lost 1 base at V and 5 bases at J; junction bases unmatched: 3. CDR3 nucleotide sequence: TGTGCCAGCAGCCAAGGTTGGACTAGCGGGAACAATGAGCAGTTCTTC. This sequence encodes CASSQGWTSGNNEQFF.

The rearrangement links TRBV19 to TRBJ2-1; D may be TRBD1 (6 bases). The CDR3 consists of 15 residues. Trimming removed 2 bases at V and 4 bases at J, with 12 bases between. Germline-derived CDR1 and CDR2 are LNHDA and SQIVND (reference sequence). Written as DNA, the CDR3 is TGTGCCAGTAGTATAACGGGACACATTTACAATGAGCAGTTCTTC. This encodes CASSITGHIYNEQFF. Together with reference TRBV19 and TRBJ2-1, the CDR3 gives the full variable domain: DGGITQSPKYLFRKEGQNVTLSCEQNLNHDAMYWYRQDPGQGLRLIYYSQIVNDFQKGDIAEGYSVSREKKESFPLTVTSAQKNPTAFYLCASSITGHIYNEQFFGPGTRLTVL.

The V and J genes are TRBV16 and TRBJ1-2; 10 bases are a match to TRBD1. The CDR3 length is 16 residues. Germline V lookup: CDR1 KGHSY, CDR2 FQNENV. J gave up 2 bases and V 4 bases, and 7 bases lay outside the gene matches. DNA of the CDR3: TGTGCCAGCAGCCGGGCCTGGGGACAGGGGAACTATGGCTACACCTTC. It is translated as CASSRAWGQGNYGYTF.

The chain recombines TRBV3-1 (or the pseudogene TRBV3-2) with TRBJ2-3; 8 bases align to TRBD2. Germline V gives CDR1 LGHDT, CDR2 YNNKEL (reference sequence). Trimming took 5 bases from V and 2 from J; bases not matched to a gene: 9. The CDR3 consists of 16 residues. The CDR3 DNA follows: TGTGCCAGCAGCTCCACGGGGGGGCGTTACACAGATACGCAGTATTTT. Translated, it gives CASSSTGGRYTDTQYF.

The chain carries TRBV6-5 and TRBJ2-7, with D perhaps matching TRBD2 (6 bases). This CDR3 has 11 residues. The germline CDR1 and CDR2 sequences are MNHEY and SVGAGI. The V and J ends lost 6 bases and 7 bases respectively, with 10 bases between them. CDR3 DNA: TGTGCCAGCAGCAACGCGGGGGAGCAGTACTTC. Protein: CASSNAGEQYF.

This chain links TRBV5-6 with TRBJ1-1; the D is unclear. Looked up from germline, CDR1 is SGHDT and CDR2 is YYEEEE. The germline V and J ends were trimmed by 4 bases and 0 bases, with 19 bases remaining between them. The CDR3 covers 17 residues. DNA for the CDR3: TGTGCCAGCAGCCGCGGACTCGGAACGACTATGAACACTGAAGCTTTCTTT. Amino acids: CASSRGLGTTMNTEAFF.

The rearrangement joins TRBV2 to TRBJ2-2, with D perhaps matching TRBD1 (6 bases). The CDR3 consists of 15 residues. Trimming took 2 bases from V and 6 from J, leaving 13 bases between them. In germline, CDR1 is SNHLY, CDR2 FYNNEI. The CDR3, as DNA: TGTGCCAGCAGTGAATATAACTGGGGGCCCGGGGAGCTGTTTTTT. Protein product: CASSEYNWGPGELFF. Based on the CDR3 plus reference TRBV2 and TRBJ2-2, the full variable domain is EPEVTQTPSHQVTQMGQEVILRCVPISNHLYFYWYRQILGQKVEFLVSFYNNEISEKSEIFDDQFSVERPDGSNFTLKIRSTKLEDSAMYFCASSEYNWGPGELFFGEGSRLTVL.

The chain is built from TRBV19 and TRBJ1-4; D remains unclear. Germline V gene sequence: CDR1 LNHDA, CDR2 SQIVND (reference sequence). The CDR3 covers 16 residues. Trimming shortened V by 3 bases and J by 4 bases, and 15 bases separated the two germline ends. CDR3 loop: CASSIRSGKSNEKLFF. The DNA of the CDR3 is TGTGCCAGTAGTATTCGTTCGGGGAAGAGTAATGAAAAACTGTTTTTT.

In DNA, the CDR3 is TGTGCCAGCAGCCCCTACACAGGGTGGTATGGGGCCAACGTCCTGACTTTC. Translating gives CASSPYTGWYGANVLTF. The genes are TRBV7-3 and TRBJ2-6; D may be TRBD1 (6 bases). This CDR3 contains 17 residues. The germline gives CDR1 SGHTA, CDR2 FQGTGA. Trimming took off 5 bases at V and 3 bases at J, with 17 bases between the two ends.

This chain's CDR3 is CASKREGDTQYF. The CDR3 DNA is TGTGCCAGCAAAAGGGAGGGCGATACGCAGTATTTT. The chain carries TRBV6-5 and TRBJ2-3; the match to TRBD2 covers 7 bases. The V segment lost 7 bases and the J segment 6 bases; nucleotides outside the gene matches: 4. CDR3 length: 12 amino acids. CDR1 is MNHEY and CDR2 is SVGAGI in the germline V gene.

As regards this clone: The sample holds other DNA sequences that translate to the same CDR3. J is TRBJ1-5 and V is TRBV28; possible D gene TRBD1, 6 bases. CDR1 and CDR2 from the germline V gene are MDHEN and SYDVKM. This CDR3 has 15 residues. V dropped 2 bases and J dropped 1 base, with 9 bases sitting between them. CDR3 sequence: CASSLDQGSNQPQHF. Here the CDR3 DNA reads TGTGCCAGCAGTTTAGATCAGGGGAGCAATCAGCCCCAGCATTTT.

The CDR3, as DNA: TGTGCCAGTAGTACGACAGGGGGCCTTGCCGGGGAGCTGTTTTTT. The encoded protein is CASSTTGGLAGELFF. The genes are TRBV19 and TRBJ2-2; TRBD1 matches 10 bases. Looked up from germline, CDR1 is LNHDA and CDR2 is SQIVND (reference sequence). The junction had 5 bases not matched to a gene; V was cut back by 4 bases and J by 6 bases. The CDR3 runs to 15 residues.

This chain joins TRBV7-2 and TRBJ2-4, with 8 bases lining up with TRBD2. Germline CDR1 reads SGHTA; CDR2 reads FQGNSA. V was pared by 8 bases and J by 8 bases, with 8 bases of the junction left unmatched. The CDR3 has 13 residues. In nucleotides, the CDR3 is TGTGCCAGCCTCATACCGGGAGGGGACATTCAGTACTTC. It codes for CASLIPGGDIQYF.

V usage is TRBV6-1 and J usage is TRBJ2-3, with 9 bases fitting TRBD1. J lost 4 bases, V lost 4 bases, and 12 bases had no gene match. The CDR3 length is 17 residues. Germline CDR1 is MNHNS and CDR2 is SASEGT. The CDR3 protein is CASSGLRDRDPPDTQYF. The CDR3 DNA follows: TGTGCCAGCAGTGGACTCCGGGACAGGGACCCCCCAGATACGCAGTATTTT.

The chain is built from TRBV7-8 and TRBJ1-2, with TRBD1 as a possible D gene (6 bases). V was cut by 2 bases and J by 5 bases, with 12 bases left in between. The CDR3 is 14 residues long. In germline, CDR1 is SGHVS, CDR2 FQNEAQ. The CDR3 loop is CASSLMGASYGYTF. As DNA, the CDR3 is TGTGCCAGCAGCTTAATGGGGGCTTCGTATGGCTACACCTTC. Full variable domain (missing parts from reference TRBV7-8 and TRBJ1-2): GAGVSQSPRYKVAKRGQDVALRCDPISGHVSLFWYQQALGQGPEFLTYFQNEAQLDKSGLPSDRFFAERPEGSVSTLKIQRTQQEDSAVYLCASSLMGASYGYTFGSGTRLTVV.

The rearrangement links TRBV5-1 to TRBJ2-5; 7 bases are shared with TRBD2. V lost 4 bases, J lost 2 bases, and 2 bases stayed unmatched. Germline V gene data show CDR1 as SGHRS and CDR2 as YFSETQ. This CDR3 region has 13 residues. CDR3 bases: TGCGCCAGCAGCCCTAGCGGTCAAGAGACCCAGTACTTC. Translation gives CASSPSGQETQYF.